A single sample gave rise to the 20 T cell receptor beta chains below, sequenced in a study of blood T cell repertoires in COVID-19. Only in-frame clones appear in the TCRdb table, and some are missing; sequencing was by immunoSEQ multiplex PCR. The profile shows roughly 230,000 clones, roughly 84% of them singletons. The sample consisted of peripheral blood. The receptors stem from a woman aged 50 to 60 with acute or convalescent COVID-19.

The V and J genes are TRBV19 and TRBJ1-1, with 8 positions matching TRBD1. Per germline, CDR1 LNHDA and CDR2 SQIVND (reference sequence). This CDR3 comprises 14 residues. The trim removed 5 bases at V and 4 bases at J, leaving 6 bases unmatched. The CDR3, as DNA: TGTGCCAGTAGTTGGCAGGGGGCCGGCACTGAAGCTTTCTTT. This encodes CASSWQGAGTEAFF. Full variable domain (missing parts from reference TRBV19 and TRBJ1-1): DGGITQSPKYLFRKEGQNVTLSCEQNLNHDAMYWYRQDPGQGLRLIYYSQIVNDFQKGDIAEGYSVSREKKESFPLTVTSAQKNPTAFYLCASSWQGAGTEAFFGQGTRLTVV.

This chain links TRBV18 with TRBJ1-5, with D possibly being TRBD1 (5 bases). Germline lookup yields CDR1 KGHSH and CDR2 LQKENI. The V end lost 2 bases, the J end lost 5 bases, and 13 bases lay between the germline ends. The CDR3 is made up of 15 amino acids. CDR3 sequence (DNA): TGTGCCAGCTCACCAGGCGGGACGGATGATCAGCCCCAGCATTTT. Its translation: CASSPGGTDDQPQHF.

The chain recombines TRBV25-1 with TRBJ1-2; maybe TRBD1 (5 bases). This CDR3 has 13 residues. Trimming pared 1 base from V and 10 bases from J, leaving 13 bases between. Per germline, CDR1 MGHDK and CDR2 SYGVNS. CDR3 residues: CASSESERDSYTF. Here the CDR3 DNA reads TGTGCCAGCAGTGAATCGGAACGGGACTCCTACACCTTC.

The chain is built from TRBV20-1 and TRBJ2-1; 7 nucleotides agree with TRBD2. The ends lost 3 bases at V and 6 bases at J; junction bases unmatched: 8. This CDR3 contains 14 residues. Germline V gene lookup returns CDR1 DFQATT and CDR2 SNEGSKA (reference sequence). CDR3 nucleotide sequence: TGCAGTGCTAGTTGGGCGGGGGTTCCCAATGAGCAGTTCTTC. Protein sequence: CSASWAGVPNEQFF.

The gene calls are TRBV5-1 and TRBJ1-1; 9 positions match TRBD1. Trimming removed 0 bases from V and 4 bases from J; junction bases left unmatched: 4. Per the germline V gene, CDR1 is SGHRS and CDR2 is YFSETQ. The CDR3 consists of 15 residues. DNA of the CDR3: TGCGCCAGCAGCTTGGGGGGGACAGGGATCACTGAAGCTTTCTTT. Encoded protein: CASSLGGTGITEAFF.

This chain joins TRBV9 and TRBJ2-7; weak D call: TRBD2 (6 bases). Trimming left V 4 bases short and J 0 bases short, with 11 bases between. The CDR3 covers 14 residues. CDR1 and CDR2 from the germline V gene are SGDLS and YYNGEE. The DNA of the CDR3 is TGTGCCAGCAGCTACTCGGGGGTCTCCTACGAGCAGTACTTC. Encoded protein: CASSYSGVSYEQYF.

The chain uses TRBV5-1 and TRBJ1-4; 10 nucleotides align to TRBD1. In germline, CDR1 is SGHRS, CDR2 YFSETQ. J gave up 7 bases and V 0 bases, and 0 bases lay outside the gene matches. The CDR3 spans 14 residues. The CDR3 loop is CASSLGQGAEKLFF. The DNA of the CDR3 is TGCGCCAGCAGCTTGGGACAGGGGGCTGAAAAACTGTTTTTT.

The chain uses TRBV19 and TRBJ2-1; 7 bases line up with TRBD2. J was trimmed by 10 bases and V by 4 bases; bases with no gene match: 4. This CDR3 spans 12 amino acids. Germline values: CDR1 LNHDA, CDR2 SQIVND (reference sequence). In DNA form, the CDR3 reads TGTGCCAGTAGTACCCGACTAGCCGAGCAGTTCTTC. It encodes CASSTRLAEQFF.

The rearrangement uses TRBV19 and TRBJ1-1; D perhaps matches TRBD1 (6 bases). The V end lost 4 bases, the J end lost 0 bases, and 9 bases lay between the germline ends. The germline CDR1 and CDR2 sequences are LNHDA and SQIVND (reference sequence). The length of the CDR3 is 14 residues. CDR3 in amino acids: CASSNGQLNTEAFF. The CDR3 DNA follows: TGTGCCAGTAGTAACGGACAGCTGAACACTGAAGCTTTCTTT.

The chain has TRBV30 and TRBJ2-7; 7 bases fit TRBD2. This CDR3 has 14 residues. The V and J ends lost 8 bases and 0 bases, in that order; junction bases with no gene match: 10. Per the germline V gene, CDR1 is GTSNPN and CDR2 is SVGIG (reference sequence). CDR3: CARGLGGSSYEQYF. CDR3 DNA: TGTGCCCGGGGTTTGGGGGGGAGCTCCTACGAGCAGTACTTC.

The chain joins TRBV9 to TRBJ1-4; a weak D match, TRBD1 (5 bases). This CDR3 is 15 amino acids long. V was shortened by 3 bases and J by 5 bases, with 14 bases between the two germline ends. The V gene's germline CDR1 is SGDLS and CDR2 YYNGEE. CDR3: CASSALGLENEKLFF. CDR3 coding DNA: TGTGCCAGCAGCGCCCTGGGACTGGAGAATGAAAAACTGTTTTTT.

The chain has TRBV5-5 and TRBJ2-7; 7 nucleotides agree with TRBD1. The junction had 8 bases not matched to a gene; V was cut back by 4 bases and J by 4 bases. There are 14 residues in the CDR3. The germline V gene encodes CDR1 SGHKS and CDR2 YYEKEE (reference sequence). Written as DNA, the CDR3 is TGTGCCAGCAGCGGGGTCCCACAGGGGTACGAGCAGTACTTC. Its translation is CASSGVPQGYEQYF.

The chain combines TRBV2 with TRBJ2-7, with 11 bases that match TRBD2. The CDR3 loop spans 16 amino acids. Per the germline V gene, CDR1 is SNHLY and CDR2 is FYNNEI. V trimming: 4 bases; J trimming: 2 bases; junction bases outside the gene matches: 7. This CDR3 reads CASSGHPSGRPYEQYF. CDR3 nucleotides: TGTGCCAGCAGTGGTCATCCTAGCGGGAGGCCCTACGAGCAGTACTTC.

The chain joins TRBV7-9 to TRBJ2-5; 9 bases are shared with TRBD2. With V trimmed by 5 bases and J by 5 bases, 6 bases remained unmatched. CDR3 length: 14 residues. Germline lookup yields CDR1 SEHNR and CDR2 FQNEAQ (reference sequence). In DNA form, the CDR3 reads TGTGCCAGCAGCCGTAGCGGGGGAAGGGAGACCCAGTACTTC. Encoded protein: CASSRSGGRETQYF.

In this sample, this clone turned up a few times. J is TRBJ1-5 and V is TRBV21-1. TRBV21-1 is a pseudogene segment. CDR3 length: 14 amino acids. The CDR3 nucleotides read TGTGCCCTCCACTGCCCGTATAGCAATCAGCCCCAGCATTTT. Protein product: CALHCPYSNQPQHF.

The chain uses TRBV9 and TRBJ2-3; 7 bases match TRBD2. This CDR3 has 14 amino acids. With 3 bases clipped from V and 4 bases from J, the junction kept 5 bases outside the gene matches. The germline V gene has CDR1 SGDLS and CDR2 YYNGEE. CDR3 bases: TGTGCCAGCAGCGCCGGCGGGGGACCAGATACGCAGTATTTT. It translates to CASSAGGGPDTQYF.

This clone was counted between two and nine times. This chain connects TRBV7-9 to TRBJ1-2; TRBD1 might be the D (6 bases). This CDR3 spans 14 amino acids. Germline V gives CDR1 SEHNR, CDR2 FQNEAQ (reference sequence). Trimming left V 2 bases short and J 8 bases short, with 15 bases between. Written as DNA, the CDR3 is TGTGCCAGCAGCTTAAACAGGGATTCTAGGGGCTACACCTTC. Translated: CASSLNRDSRGYTF.

The chain employs TRBV7-9 and TRBJ2-7; D possibly corresponds to TRBD2 (5 bases). Germline V gives CDR1 SEHNR, CDR2 FQNEAQ (reference sequence). The CDR3 totals 10 residues. Deletions cut 8 bases from V and 7 bases from J, with 9 bases between. The DNA for the CDR3 is TGTGCCAGCGCCCGGGGAGAGCAGTACTTC. Its translation is CASARGEQYF.

The chain employs TRBV7-2 and TRBJ2-2; TRBD1 matches 7 bases. The ends lost 5 bases at V and 7 bases at J; junction bases unmatched: 16. Per the germline V gene, CDR1 is SGHTA and CDR2 is FQGNSA. This CDR3 is built from 17 residues. CDR3 residues: CASSTPHGTALDGELFF. The CDR3 DNA follows: TGTGCCAGCAGCACCCCACACGGGACAGCCCTAGACGGGGAGCTGTTTTTT.

Worth noting for this clone: In the same sample, other DNA sequences code for this CDR3. The chain employs TRBV19 and TRBJ2-2, with D unresolved. The CDR3 covers 13 residues. V was cut by 8 bases and J by 0 bases, with 7 bases left in between. The V gene's germline CDR1 is LNHDA and CDR2 SQIVND (reference sequence). The CDR3, as DNA: TGTGCCAGTTCTCCTGCGAACACCGGGGAGCTGTTTTTT. Translation: CASSPANTGELFF.